These T cell receptor beta chains were read from a single sample in a study of shared clonotypes between healthy human individuals. TCRdb's table, derived via immunoSEQ multiplex PCR, lists solely in-frame clones and lacks some. The sample shows around 990,000 clones, about 80% of them seen only once. What was sequenced was memory CD4+ T cells from PBMCs. These receptors were obtained from a young man in good health. Some clones in this sample may be carry-over from other donors' samples. The CDR3 runs from the conserved cysteine through the conserved F or W. A D gene is named only where the DNA matches it firmly. Only part of the rows carry a size: once, few, many, or a class if the clone is expanded.

clone_size j_call v_call d_call cdr3_aa cdr3_nt
- TRBJ2-3 TRBV2 - CASRESTDTQYF TGTGCCAGCAGAGAGTCCACAGATACGCAGTATTTT
few TRBJ2-3 TRBV11-1 - CASSLVFGTDTQYF TGTGCCAGCAGCTTGGTTTTCGGCACAGATACGCAGTATTTT
- TRBJ1-4 TRBV29-1 - CSVEDHMGGQDEKLFF TGCAGCGTTGAAGATCATATGGGGGGACAAGATGAAAAACTGTTTTTT
- TRBJ2-7 TRBV5-8 TRBD1 CASRRTGLISSYEQYF TGTGCCAGCAGACGGACAGGGCTGATTAGCTCCTACGAGCAGTACTTC
- TRBJ2-5 TRBV5-4 TRBD2 CASSFLERESETQYF TGTGCCAGCAGCTTCCTGGAGCGGGAGTCGGAGACCCAGTACTTC
- TRBJ2-2 TRBV4-3 - CASSQDFQAFNTGELFF TGCGCCAGCAGCCAAGATTTCCAGGCATTTAACACCGGGGAGCTGTTTTTT
- TRBJ2-3 TRBV9 TRBD1 CASSPRDRGQDTQYF TGTGCCAGCAGCCCCCGGGACAGGGGGCAAGATACGCAGTATTTT
- TRBJ1-1 TRBV27 - CASSTISRGATEAFF TGTGCCAGCAGCACAATTTCCAGGGGTGCCACTGAAGCTTTCTTT
- TRBJ2-2 TRBV10-3 TRBD2 CAISGTSGGGELFF TGTGCCATCTCCGGGACTAGCGGCGGCGGGGAGCTGTTTTTT
- TRBJ1-1 TRBV5-1 - CASSLPQGTNTEAFF TGCGCCAGCAGCCTACCCCAGGGGACGAACACTGAAGCTTTCTTT
- TRBJ2-3 TRBV9 TRBD2 CASSPGASGRVTDTQYF TGTGCCAGCAGCCCGGGGGCCAGCGGGAGGGTTACAGATACGCAGTATTTT
- TRBJ2-7 TRBV5-6 TRBD2 CASSLVSGSTYEQYF TGTGCCAGCAGCTTGGTGAGCGGGAGTACCTACGAGCAGTACTTC
- TRBJ1-4 TRBV28 - CASGLNEKLFF TGTGCCTCAGGGCTGAATGAAAAACTGTTTTTT
- TRBJ1-2 TRBV5-4 - CAIQGWGRDGYTF TGTGCCATTCAAGGGTGGGGTAGGGATGGCTACACCTTC
- TRBJ2-7 TRBV28 - CASRLSSYEQYF TGTGCCAGCAGGTTAAGCTCCTACGAGCAGTACTTC
- TRBJ2-7 TRBV18 TRBD2 CASSASSGTYEQYF TGTGCCAGCTCAGCGTCTAGCGGGACCTACGAGCAGTACTTC
- TRBJ2-1 TRBV5-1 - CASSIFEGEQFF TGCGCCAGCAGCATTTTCGAGGGTGAGCAGTTCTTC
- TRBJ1-5 TRBV21-1 - CASSELDRVHQPQHF TGTGCCAGCAGCGAACTAGACAGGGTGCATCAGCCCCAGCATTTT
- TRBJ2-5 TRBV6-1 TRBD1 CASSKDREYQETQYF TGTGCCAGCAGTAAGGACAGGGAGTACCAAGAGACCCAGTACTTC
few TRBJ2-7 TRBV6-1 TRBD2 CASRAGGPVLGQYF TGTGCCAGCAGAGCGGGAGGGCCTGTGTTAGGGCAGTACTTC
once TRBJ1-4 TRBV4-1 TRBD1 CASSRGQGNEKLFF TGCGCCAGCAGCCGCGGACAGGGGAATGAAAAACTGTTTTTT
once TRBJ2-3 TRBV4-2 - CASSQASTDTQYF TGTGCCAGCAGCCAAGCTAGTACAGATACGCAGTATTTT
- TRBJ2-1 TRBV15 TRBD2 CATDVPTSGRNGEQFF TGTGCCACCGACGTCCCGACTAGCGGGAGAAATGGTGAGCAGTTCTTC
once TRBJ2-7 TRBV11-2 - CASRTSARKNYEQYF TGTGCCAGCAGGACATCAGCGAGGAAGAACTACGAGCAGTACTTC
- TRBJ2-3 TRBV5-1 - CASSLDRGDTQYF TGCGCCAGCAGCTTGGATCGAGGAGATACGCAGTATTTT
- TRBJ1-1 TRBV28 - CASSYGPIEAFF TGTGCCAGCAGTTACGGACCGATTGAAGCTTTCTTT
- TRBJ2-7 TRBV23-1 - CASSQPQWGPEQYF TGCGCCAGCAGTCAACCGCAGTGGGGGCCCGAGCAGTACTTC
- TRBJ2-5 TRBV5-1 TRBD2 CASSLGAREGPETQYF TGCGCCAGCAGCTTGGGTGCGCGGGAGGGCCCCGAGACCCAGTACTTC
- TRBJ2-2 TRBV30 - CAWRNPSDGDTGELFF TGTGCCTGGAGGAATCCTAGCGACGGGGACACCGGGGAGCTGTTTTTT
once TRBJ2-6 TRBV5-4 TRBD1 CASSRPGQGGSGANVLTF TGTGCCAGCAGCCGCCCGGGACAGGGAGGGTCTGGGGCCAACGTCCTGACTTTC
- TRBJ1-4 TRBV5-1 - CASSPGGATNEKLFF TGCGCCAGCAGCCCGGGTGGGGCAACTAATGAAAAACTGTTTTTT
- TRBJ1-1 TRBV5-1 - CASSLGWASEAFF TGCGCCAGCAGCTTGGGATGGGCCTCTGAAGCTTTCTTT
once TRBJ2-7 TRBV29-1 - CSVEDQGISYEQYF TGCAGCGTTGAAGACCAGGGGATCTCCTACGAGCAGTACTTC
few TRBJ2-7 TRBV27 TRBD2 CASSLYPPRGSPYEQYF TGTGCCAGCAGTTTATACCCCCCCCGCGGGAGCCCCTACGAGCAGTACTTC
- TRBJ2-6 TRBV10-3 - CAISVPDRANVLTF TGTGCCATCAGTGTTCCGGACAGGGCCAACGTCCTGACTTTC
- TRBJ1-1 TRBV18 - CASSRSSDSMLAFF TGTGCCAGCTCCCGGTCGTCGGACAGCATGTTGGCTTTCTTT
few TRBJ2-7 TRBV5-1 - CASSLGYEQYF TGCGCCAGCAGCTTGGGGTACGAGCAGTACTTC
- TRBJ1-2 TRBV28 - CASSLEGRANYGYTF TGTGCCAGCAGTTTGGAGGGACGGGCTAACTATGGCTACACCTTC
once TRBJ1-2 TRBV5-1 - CASSVDGGGWGYTF TGCGCCAGCAGCGTCGATGGTGGGGGCTGGGGCTACACCTTC
few TRBJ2-7 TRBV5-1 TRBD1 CASSPGDRVLVLYEQYF TGCGCCAGCAGCCCCGGGGACAGGGTCTTGGTACTCTACGAGCAGTACTTC
- TRBJ1-5 TRBV27 - CASSLSGYSNQPQHF TGTGCCAGCAGTTTATCAGGATATAGCAATCAGCCCCAGCATTTT
few TRBJ2-3 TRBV28 - CASSINTGFGVDTQYF TGTGCCAGCAGTATAAACACAGGATTTGGTGTAGATACGCAGTATTTT
- TRBJ1-2 TRBV9 - CASSALGGYTF TGTGCCAGCAGCGCCCTGGGTGGCTACACCTTC
- TRBJ2-5 TRBV30 - CAWSGASDGETQYF TGTGCCTGGAGTGGGGCCTCCGATGGGGAGACCCAGTACTTC
few TRBJ2-7 TRBV6-5 TRBD1 CASSYGDSSYEQYF TGTGCCAGCAGTTACGGGGACAGCTCCTACGAGCAGTACTTC
- TRBJ1-2 TRBV5-1 TRBD1 CASSLEGQGAHGYTF TGCGCCAGCAGCTTGGAAGGACAGGGGGCGCACGGCTACACCTTC
- TRBJ1-1 TRBV4-1 TRBD1 CASSHGDRGRVNTEAFF TGCGCCAGCAGCCACGGGGACAGGGGAAGGGTGAACACTGAAGCTTTCTTT
once TRBJ2-3 TRBV7-2 TRBD2 CASSLGSSGSGDTQYF TGTGCCAGCAGCTTAGGATCTAGCGGGAGCGGGGATACGCAGTATTTT
- TRBJ2-7 TRBV6-1 TRBD2 CASTPRTSWDEQYF TGTGCCAGCACCCCAAGGACTAGTTGGGACGAGCAGTACTTC
- TRBJ2-7 TRBV5-1 TRBD1 CASSLDRVGREQYF TGCGCCAGCAGCCTGGACAGGGTAGGACGCGAGCAGTACTTC
- TRBJ1-5 TRBV30 TRBD1 CAWSPDRGDQPQHF TGTGCCTGGAGCCCGGACAGGGGGGATCAGCCCCAGCATTTT
- TRBJ2-4 TRBV29-1 - CSVRFDAKNIQYF TGCAGCGTTCGTTTCGACGCCAAAAACATTCAGTACTTC
- TRBJ2-2 TRBV5-1 TRBD2 CASSPRTSGDTGELFF TGCGCCAGCAGCCCCCGGACTAGCGGCGACACCGGGGAGCTGTTTTTT